This entry lists 22 T cell receptor beta chains sequenced from one sample in a study of blood T cell repertoires in COVID-19. Assay used: immunoSEQ multiplex PCR; TCRdb lists only in-frame clones, some missing. The repertoire holds about 290,000 clones, around four fifths seen once, with 4.1% in the top ten. Sequencing was performed on peripheral blood. All receptors derive from a woman aged 45-65 years with active or convalescent COVID-19.

The rearrangement joins TRBV9 to TRBJ1-2; no definite D call. CDR1 and CDR2 (germline): SGDLS, YYNGEE. Trimming shortened V by 2 bases and J by 7 bases, and 12 bases separated the two germline ends. This CDR3 has 13 residues. CDR3 amino acids: CASSVRGGLGYTF. The CDR3 nucleotides are TGTGCCAGCAGCGTCCGTGGAGGGCTTGGCTACACCTTC.

This rearrangement joins TRBV30 to TRBJ2-2; 11 bases match TRBD2. V was pared by 4 bases and J by 5 bases, with 3 bases of the junction left unmatched. CDR3 length: 14 residues. Germline V gene sequence: CDR1 GTSNPN, CDR2 SVGIG (reference sequence). In DNA form, the CDR3 reads TGTGCCTGGACCCTAGCGGGAGGTACCGGGGAGCTGTTTTTT. Its protein is CAWTLAGGTGELFF.

The rearrangement joins TRBV2 to TRBJ2-5, with D possibly matching TRBD1 (6 bases). This CDR3 contains 14 residues. Trimming shortened V by 4 bases and J by 4 bases, and 13 bases separated the two germline ends. Germline-derived CDR1 and CDR2 are SNHLY and FYNNEI. The CDR3 loop is CASSAPGERETQYF. DNA for the CDR3: TGTGCCAGCAGTGCACCAGGGGAGCGAGAGACCCAGTACTTC.

DNA for the CDR3: TGTGCCAGTACGCCACAGGGCCCGTCTCAGCCCCAGCATTTT. As protein: CASTPQGPSQPQHF. This sequence joins TRBV27 and TRBJ1-5; D may be TRBD1 (6 bases). Germline CDR1 is MNHEY and CDR2 is SMNVEV (reference sequence). The CDR3 loop spans 14 amino acids. With 9 bases removed from V and 6 bases from J, the gap between germline ends came to 18 bases.

CDR3 coding DNA: TGTGCCAGCAGTGAAGCGCTCCCCCAAGCAGTAAGGAGAAACATTCAGTACTTC. Protein product: CASSEALPQAVRRNIQYF. The J gene is TRBJ2-4, the V gene TRBV2, with D hard to call. The V and J ends lost 0 bases and 6 bases respectively, with 21 bases between them. CDR1 is SNHLY, CDR2 FYNNEI, per germline. CDR3 length: 18 amino acids.

This clone was detected only once. This chain uses TRBV11-2 with TRBJ1-2; weak D call: TRBD1 (5 bases). V was shortened by 1 base and J by 5 bases, with 14 bases between the two germline ends. Looked up from germline, CDR1 is SGHAT and CDR2 is FQNNGV. The CDR3 totals 15 residues. The CDR3 DNA follows: TGTGCCAGCAGCTTAGGGGGCGTTGGGCCGTATGGCTACACCTTC. Amino acid sequence: CASSLGGVGPYGYTF.

The chain carries TRBV5-6 and TRBJ1-1, with TRBD1 as a possible D gene (6 bases). Per the germline V gene, CDR1 is SGHDT and CDR2 is YYEEEE. V lost 0 bases and J lost 3, with 15 bases in between. The CDR3 covers 16 residues. CDR3 in DNA: TGTGCCAGCAGCTTGGGGCAGGGGAGTGTATACACTGAAGCTTTCTTT. Translation: CASSLGQGSVYTEAFF. The full variable domain, rest sourced from reference TRBV5-6 and TRBJ1-1, is DAGVTQSPTHLIKTRGQQVTLRCSPKSGHDTVSWYQQALGQGPQFIFQYYEEEERQRGNFPDRFSGHQFPNYSSELNVNALLLGDSALYLCASSLGQGSVYTEAFFGQGTRLTVV.

V usage is TRBV25-1 and J usage is TRBJ1-5; the D gene is possibly TRBD1 (6 bases). The CDR3 sequence is 18 residues long. Germline V gives CDR1 MGHDK, CDR2 SYGVNS. Trimming removed 3 bases at V and 0 bases at J, with 18 bases between. CDR3 sequence reads: CASSEGRTAYDSNQPQHF. CDR3 sequence (DNA): TGTGCCAGCAGTGAGGGTAGGACAGCCTATGATAGCAATCAGCCCCAGCATTTT.

J is TRBJ1-2 and V is TRBV5-4; no definite D call. Germline V lookup: CDR1 SGHNT, CDR2 YYREEE (reference sequence). This CDR3 is built from 14 residues. V was cut by 0 bases and J by 11 bases, with 17 bases left in between. CDR3 region: CASSLALEDPGYTF. The CDR3 DNA is TGTGCCAGCAGCTTGGCCTTGGAAGATCCGGGATACACCTTC.

The J gene is TRBJ2-7, the V gene TRBV18; 7 nucleotides align to TRBD1. V gave up 2 bases and J gave up 1 base; unmatched junction bases: 14. In germline, CDR1 is KGHSH, CDR2 LQKENI. The CDR3 has 18 residues. CDR3 amino acids: CASSPTDRASPRSYEQYF. In DNA, the CDR3 is TGTGCCAGCTCACCAACTGACAGGGCCTCACCACGGTCCTACGAGCAGTACTTC.

The chain has TRBV9 and TRBJ1-6; tentatively, D is TRBD1 (6 bases). The V gene's germline CDR1 is SGDLS and CDR2 YYNGEE. V was trimmed by 2 bases and J by 5 bases, leaving 11 bases between them. This CDR3 has 15 residues. CDR3 region: CASSVRGKDNSPLHF. In DNA, the CDR3 is TGTGCCAGCAGCGTCAGGGGCAAGGATAATTCACCCCTCCACTTT. The variable domain in full, with the rest retrieved from reference TRBV9 and TRBJ1-6, is DSGVTQTPKHLITATGQRVTLRCSPRSGDLSVYWYQQSLDQGLQFLIQYYNGEERAKGNILERFSAQQFPDLHSELNLSSLELGDSALYFCASSVRGKDNSPLHFGNGTRLTVT.

This clone has a count of ten or more. This sequence joins TRBV21-1 and TRBJ1-1. TRBV21-1 is flagged as a pseudogene. The CDR3 sequence is 14 residues long. The DNA of the CDR3 is TGTGCCAGCAGCAAGGAGTCCGGGGGGACTGAAGCTTTCTTT. Translation: CASSKESGGTEAFF.

This clone was observed a few times. The chain employs TRBV25-1 and TRBJ2-1, with 11 bases aligning to TRBD2. CDR1 is MGHDK and CDR2 is SYGVNS in the germline V gene. This CDR3 spans 16 amino acids. V dropped 2 bases and J dropped 5; count of bases not matched to a gene: 5. The CDR3 region is CASSEAGTSGNNEQFF. The CDR3 bases are TGTGCCAGCAGTGAAGCGGGGACTAGCGGAAACAATGAGCAGTTCTTC.

This rearrangement joins TRBV29-1 to TRBJ2-3; 8 bases are a match to TRBD2. The CDR3 runs to 14 residues. Germline CDR1 is SQVTM and CDR2 is ANQGSEA. Trimming took 6 bases from V and 6 from J; bases not matched to a gene: 11. The CDR3 nucleotides are TGCAGCGTACAAAGCGGGAGTATGTGGGATACGCAGTATTTT. Its protein product is CSVQSGSMWDTQYF.

This chain uses TRBV7-9 with TRBJ1-2, with 8 positions matching TRBD1. Germline CDR1 reads SEHNR; CDR2 reads FQNEAQ (reference sequence). The J segment lost 8 bases and the V segment lost 5 bases, leaving 10 bases of the junction unmatched. The CDR3 length is 14 residues. The chain's CDR3 is CASSLSAGGDGYTF. The CDR3, as DNA: TGTGCCAGCAGCCTTTCCGCAGGGGGCGACGGCTACACCTTC.

This chain joins TRBV3-1 (or the pseudogene TRBV3-2) and TRBJ2-3, with 12 bases lining up with TRBD2. The V gene's germline CDR1 is LGHDT and CDR2 YNNKEL (reference sequence). Trimming removed 3 bases from V and 4 bases from J; junction bases left unmatched: 11. The CDR3 has 18 amino acids. The CDR3 region is CASSHRRTSGNVADTQYF. CDR3 in DNA: TGTGCCAGCAGCCACCGACGGACTAGCGGGAATGTAGCAGATACGCAGTATTTT.

The chain employs TRBV11-1 and TRBJ2-3; D gene ambiguous. The germline V gene has CDR1 SGHAT and CDR2 FQDESV (reference sequence). The CDR3 totals 13 residues. Trimming took 3 bases from V and 2 from J, leaving 6 bases between them. This CDR3 is CASSFLATDTQYF. For the CDR3, the DNA is TGTGCCAGCAGCTTCTTAGCCACAGATACGCAGTATTTT.

The chain uses TRBV11-3 and TRBJ2-1; weak D call: TRBD2 (5 bases). The germline CDR1 and CDR2 sequences are SGHNT and YENEEA. Trimming cost V 5 bases and J 2 bases, with 13 bases left between them. The CDR3 is made up of 15 amino acids. CDR3: CASSLGLNAYNEQFF. The CDR3 DNA reads TGTGCCAGCAGCCTCGGACTTAACGCCTACAATGAGCAGTTCTTC.

This chain links TRBV18 with TRBJ1-2; no firm D call. Trimming stripped 0 bases from V and 4 bases from J, with 9 bases between. The CDR3 loop spans 14 amino acids. Germline loops: CDR1 KGHSH, CDR2 LQKENI. As DNA, the CDR3 is TGTGCCAGCTCACCACCGGCAGTTGGCTATGGCTACACCTTC. Translating gives CASSPPAVGYGYTF.

J is TRBJ2-7 and V is TRBV7-2; TRBD2 matches at 10 bases. Germline V CDR1 and CDR2: SGHTA, FQGNSA. Trimming removed 3 bases from V and 4 bases from J; junction bases left unmatched: 6. The length of the CDR3 is 15 residues. The CDR3 is CASSFTSGAGYEQYF. CDR3 sequence (DNA): TGTGCCAGCAGCTTCACTAGCGGGGCAGGTTACGAGCAGTACTTC.

For this clone: Other DNA sequences within the sample encode an identical CDR3. V is TRBV12-3 or TRBV12-4 and J is TRBJ1-4; 7 nucleotides agree with TRBD1. This CDR3 has 13 residues. V lost 2 bases to trimming and J lost 7 bases; unmatched junction nucleotides: 1. The CDR3: CASSLNRGEKLFF. DNA of the CDR3: TGTGCCAGCAGTTTAAACAGGGGTGAAAAACTGTTTTTT.

This clone has only one observation. The rearrangement uses TRBV9 and TRBJ2-7; D perhaps matches TRBD2 (5 bases). The V and J ends lost 7 bases and 8 bases respectively, with 16 bases between them. The germline V gene encodes CDR1 SGDLS and CDR2 YYNGEE. This CDR3 spans 12 amino acids. CDR3 nucleotide sequence: TGTGCCAGCTCCCCGGACTTTTCCAAGCAGTACTTC. Translation: CASSPDFSKQYF.